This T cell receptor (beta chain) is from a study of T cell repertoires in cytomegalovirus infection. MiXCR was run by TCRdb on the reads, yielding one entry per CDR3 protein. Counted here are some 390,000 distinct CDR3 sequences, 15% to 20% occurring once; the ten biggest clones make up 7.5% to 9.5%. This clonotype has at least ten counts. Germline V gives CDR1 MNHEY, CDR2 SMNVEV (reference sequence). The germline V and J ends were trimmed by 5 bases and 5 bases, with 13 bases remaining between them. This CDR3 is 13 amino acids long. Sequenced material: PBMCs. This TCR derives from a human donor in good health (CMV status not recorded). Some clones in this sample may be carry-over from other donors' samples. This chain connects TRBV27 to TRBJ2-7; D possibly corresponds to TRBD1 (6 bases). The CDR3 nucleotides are TGTGCCAGCAGTCTGATCTCAGGGGACGAGCAGTACTTC. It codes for CASSLISGDEQYF.